Listed here are 30 T cell receptor beta chains from one sample, sequenced in a study of blood T cell repertoires in COVID-19. Sequencing used immunoSEQ multiplex PCR; TCRdb keeps in-frame clones, though not all of them. The table records about 670,000 clones, 80% to 90% of them present only once. Sequenced input: peripheral blood. These TCRs come from a woman younger than 30 with acute or convalescent COVID-19.

The V call is TRBV19, the J call TRBJ1-3; tentative D call: TRBD1 (5 bases). V dropped 2 bases and J dropped 2 bases, with 13 bases sitting between them. This CDR3 contains 16 residues. Germline V lookup: CDR1 LNHDA, CDR2 SQIVND (reference sequence). CDR3 DNA sequence: TGTGCCAGTAGTATAAGGTCCGCGGGGCCTGGAAACACCATATATTTT. Translation gives CASSIRSAGPGNTIYF. The full variable domain, rest sourced from reference TRBV19 and TRBJ1-3, is DGGITQSPKYLFRKEGQNVTLSCEQNLNHDAMYWYRQDPGQGLRLIYYSQIVNDFQKGDIAEGYSVSREKKESFPLTVTSAQKNPTAFYLCASSIRSAGPGNTIYFGEGSWLTVV.

The chain is built from TRBV6-2 or TRBV6-3 and TRBJ2-1; a possible D gene is TRBD2 (7 bases). CDR3 size: 16 residues. V was shortened by 4 bases and J by 8 bases, with 21 bases between the two germline ends. The V gene's germline CDR1 is MNHEY and CDR2 SVGEGT. Written as DNA, the CDR3 is TGTGCCAGCAGTTTCCCCGTGAGGGGGGGCCGTGATGAGCAGTTCTTC. Translation gives CASSFPVRGGRDEQFF.

There are many counts of this clone. The chain has TRBV6-6 and TRBJ1-5; the D is unclear. Trimming stripped 0 bases from V and 7 bases from J, with 10 bases between. The CDR3 sequence is 14 residues long. Germline assignment: CDR1 MNHNY and CDR2 SVGAGI (reference sequence). The CDR3 sequence: CASSYSIEGQPQHF. The CDR3 DNA follows: TGTGCCAGCAGTTACTCGATTGAGGGACAGCCCCAGCATTTT.

The CDR3 loop reads CASSLTPGQPLVGYTF. DNA of the CDR3: TGTGCCAGCAGTCTCACACCGGGACAGCCTCTGGTAGGCTACACCTTC. This rearrangement joins TRBV28 to TRBJ1-2; 7 bases are a match to TRBD1. The germline V gene encodes CDR1 MDHEN and CDR2 SYDVKM. The junction had 17 bases not matched to a gene; V was cut back by 5 bases and J by 8 bases. The CDR3 runs 16 residues.

The chain employs TRBV5-6 and TRBJ2-5, with 7 positions matching TRBD2. The CDR3 contains 14 residues. Trimming removed 0 bases from V and 6 bases from J; junction bases left unmatched: 5. Germline loops: CDR1 SGHDT, CDR2 YYEEEE. The CDR3 here is CASSLAGREQTQYF. CDR3 DNA sequence: TGTGCCAGCAGCTTGGCGGGGAGGGAGCAGACCCAGTACTTC.

This clone appeared once. The chain has TRBV14 and TRBJ2-1; D unresolved. The CDR3 sequence is 14 residues long. The V gene lost 0 bases and the J gene lost 7 bases, with 10 bases spanning the gap. Looked up from germline, CDR1 is SGHDN and CDR2 is FVKESK. The CDR3 nucleotides are TGTGCCAGCAGCCAAGATCGTCTAATTAATGAGCAGTTCTTC. It translates to CASSQDRLINEQFF.

Comments on this clone: Distinct nucleotide sequences in the sample also encode this CDR3. This chain uses TRBV6-5 with TRBJ1-3; 8 bases are shared with TRBD1. V gave up 6 bases and J gave up 4 bases; unmatched junction bases: 5. This CDR3 has 14 residues. Germline V CDR1 and CDR2: MNHEY, SVGAGI. The chain's CDR3 is CASSRQGSGNTIYF. Here the CDR3 DNA reads TGTGCCAGCAGCAGACAGGGGAGCGGAAACACCATATATTTT.

The chain uses TRBV4-3 and TRBJ2-3; 10 positions agree with TRBD2. This CDR3 contains 16 residues. With 4 bases clipped from V and 1 base from J, the junction kept 5 bases outside the gene matches. The germline V gene has CDR1 LGHNA and CDR2 YSLEER. The CDR3 nucleotides are TGCGCCAGCAGCCGAGCGGGGGGGTTGGGCACAGATACGCAGTATTTT. It encodes CASSRAGGLGTDTQYF.

This sequence joins TRBV5-6 and TRBJ2-3; TRBD2 aligns across 10 bases. This CDR3 contains 18 residues. Germline CDR1 is SGHDT and CDR2 is YYEEEE. V was pared by 4 bases and J by 4 bases, with 15 bases of the junction left unmatched. The CDR3 loop reads CASSSGTSVRSAPDTQYF. The CDR3, as DNA: TGTGCCAGCAGCAGCGGGACTAGCGTTCGGTCTGCGCCAGATACGCAGTATTTT.

V and J are TRBV24-1 and TRBJ1-5; 11 bases line up with TRBD1. V was clipped by 4 bases and J by 7 bases; unmatched bases: 5. Germline CDR1 KGHDR, CDR2 SFDVKD. This CDR3 comprises 15 residues. DNA for the CDR3: TGTGCCACCAGTGACCGGACAGGGGGCATGCAGCCCCAGCATTTT. It translates to CATSDRTGGMQPQHF.

The chain carries TRBV7-9 and TRBJ2-7; TRBD1 is a possible D gene (6 bases). The CDR3 spans 13 residues. CDR1 is SEHNR and CDR2 is FQNEAQ in the germline V gene (reference sequence). Trimming stripped 8 bases from V and 5 bases from J, with 16 bases between. Here the CDR3 DNA reads TGTGCCAGCCGGGACGGCAGGGGCCACGAGCAGTACTTC. This sequence encodes CASRDGRGHEQYF.

This rearrangement joins TRBV11-3 to TRBJ2-2, with TRBD2 matching 12 bases. This CDR3 region has 17 residues. V shed 5 bases, J shed 4 bases, and the junction held 8 bases outside the gene matches. Germline V CDR1 and CDR2: SGHNT, YENEEA. In DNA, the CDR3 is TGTGCCAGCAGCCCCTCATCACTAGCGGGGGGCACCGGGGAGCTGTTTTTT. It codes for CASSPSSLAGGTGELFF. The variable domain in full, with the rest retrieved from reference TRBV11-3 and TRBJ2-2, is EAGVVQSPRYKIIEKKQPVAFWCNPISGHNTLYWYLQNLGQGPELLIRYENEEAVDDSQLPKDRFSAERLKGVDSTLKIQPAELGDSAVYLCASSPSSLAGGTGELFFGEGSRLTVL.

The chain links TRBV6-5 to TRBJ2-2, with a weak D call TRBD1 (5 bases). The CDR3 extends over 14 amino acids. Germline V gene lookup returns CDR1 MNHEY and CDR2 SVGAGI. Deletions cut 7 bases from V and 1 base from J, with 10 bases between. The CDR3 loop reads CASKDTLNTGELFF. The CDR3 DNA is TGTGCCAGCAAGGACACTTTGAACACCGGGGAGCTGTTTTTT.

This chain connects TRBV7-3 to TRBJ2-1, with 7 bases that match TRBD1. The J segment lost 3 bases and the V segment lost 5 bases, leaving 10 bases of the junction unmatched. CDR1 and CDR2 (germline): SGHTA, FQGTGA. CDR3 length: 16 amino acids. The CDR3, as DNA: TGTGCCAGCAGCCCCGTTCGAGGGGGCCACTACAATGAGCAGTTCTTC. This codes for CASSPVRGGHYNEQFF.

The J gene is TRBJ2-7, the V gene TRBV7-2; no clear D. Per the germline V gene, CDR1 is SGHTA and CDR2 is FQGNSA. The V and J ends lost 2 bases and 0 bases respectively, with 11 bases between them. This CDR3 region has 15 residues. CDR3 sequence reads: CASSLSAESSYEQYF. The CDR3 nucleotides are TGTGCCAGCAGCTTATCTGCAGAAAGCTCCTACGAGCAGTACTTC.

The genes are TRBV9 and TRBJ1-2; 7 bases are a match to TRBD1. The V segment lost 0 bases and the J segment 7 bases; nucleotides outside the gene matches: 3. The CDR3 is 13 amino acids. Germline V gene data show CDR1 as SGDLS and CDR2 as YYNGEE. CDR3 region: CASSVEGAGGYTF. The CDR3 DNA reads TGTGCCAGCAGCGTAGAGGGGGCCGGTGGCTACACCTTC.

The chain couples TRBV25-1 to TRBJ2-7; D not certain. Per germline, CDR1 MGHDK and CDR2 SYGVNS. V dropped 4 bases and J dropped 0 bases, with 10 bases sitting between them. There are 14 residues in the CDR3. As DNA, the CDR3 is TGTGCCAGCAGTGGACTTCTTTCCTCCTACGAGCAGTACTTC. Translating it yields CASSGLLSSYEQYF.

The V gene is TRBV6-5, the J gene TRBJ2-1; 11 bases are a match to TRBD2. CDR3 size: 16 residues. Per germline, CDR1 MNHEY and CDR2 SVGAGI. Trimming cost V 2 bases and J 5 bases; bases outside gene matches: 5. DNA of the CDR3: TGTGCCAGCAGTTACCTCACTAGCGGGGGCCACAATGAGCAGTTCTTC. It is translated as CASSYLTSGGHNEQFF.

This clone was counted a single time. The CDR3 sequence: CAREGAGNNQPQHF. CDR3 DNA sequence: TGTGCCCGCGAGGGGGCAGGGAACAATCAGCCCCAGCATTTT. V gene TRBV30 combines with J gene TRBJ1-5; 7 positions match TRBD1. Losses at the gene ends were 8 bases for V and 3 bases for J; bases not matched to a gene: 10. Germline V gene sequence: CDR1 GTSNPN, CDR2 SVGIG (reference sequence). The CDR3 spans 14 residues.

V and J are TRBV19 and TRBJ1-4, with TRBD1 as a possible D gene (5 bases). The CDR3 is 15 amino acids. The V end was cut by 6 bases, the J end by 5 bases, with 16 bases between. CDR1 LNHDA and CDR2 SQIVND come from the germline V gene (reference sequence). CDR3 sequence (DNA): TGTGCCAGTAGGGAGATCGGACAATCGAATGAAAAACTGTTTTTT. It yields the protein CASREIGQSNEKLFF.

This chain uses TRBV3-1 (or the pseudogene TRBV3-2) with TRBJ2-1; D is possibly TRBD1 (6 bases). The CDR3 loop spans 16 amino acids. Germline loops: CDR1 LGHDT, CDR2 YNNKEL (reference sequence). V was clipped by 0 bases and J by 7 bases, with 16 bases between them. This CDR3 reads CASSQEGAISRNEQFF. Here the CDR3 DNA reads TGTGCCAGCAGCCAAGAGGGGGCAATTTCAAGGAATGAGCAGTTCTTC.

The CDR3 sequence is CASSDTAKPAKNIQYF. CDR3 nucleotides: TGTGCCAGCAGCGACACAGCAAAACCAGCCAAAAACATTCAGTACTTC. J is TRBJ2-4 and V is TRBV9; D not resolved. The CDR3 sequence is 16 residues long. CDR1 SGDLS and CDR2 YYNGEE come from the germline V gene. V lost 3 bases, J lost 0 bases, and 13 bases lay in between. Full variable domain (remainder filled in from reference TRBV9 and TRBJ2-4): DSGVTQTPKHLITATGQRVTLRCSPRSGDLSVYWYQQSLDQGLQFLIQYYNGEERAKGNILERFSAQQFPDLHSELNLSSLELGDSALYFCASSDTAKPAKNIQYFGAGTRLSVL.

The chain joins TRBV10-3 to TRBJ1-6, with unresolved D. This CDR3 spans 13 amino acids. Germline assignment: CDR1 ENHRY and CDR2 SYGVKD. Deletions cut 7 bases from V and 9 bases from J, with 13 bases between. CDR3 in DNA: TGTGCCATCACCCCTGCACTCGGTTCACCCCTCCACTTT. Amino acid sequence: CAITPALGSPLHF.

The V gene is TRBV2, the J gene TRBJ1-5; tentative D call: TRBD1 (5 bases). The CDR3 length is 14 residues. The V gene's germline CDR1 is SNHLY and CDR2 FYNNEI. Trimming took off 2 bases at V and 6 bases at J, with 11 bases between the two ends. CDR3 amino acids: CASSEFLGGQPQHF. The CDR3, as DNA: TGTGCCAGCAGTGAATTCTTGGGGGGTCAGCCCCAGCATTTT.

The genes are TRBV6-6 and TRBJ2-7; TRBD1 is a possible D gene (6 bases). The germline V and J ends were trimmed by 6 bases and 3 bases, with 12 bases remaining between them. There are 13 residues in the CDR3. Germline assignment: CDR1 MNHNY and CDR2 SVGAGI (reference sequence). In DNA, the CDR3 is TGTGCCAGCAGGCCTGGACAGAGCTACGAGCAGTACTTC. It translates to CASRPGQSYEQYF.

J is TRBJ1-2 and V is TRBV2; D is uncertain. This CDR3 has 13 residues. V was shortened by 10 bases and J by 7 bases, with 19 bases between the two germline ends. The germline CDR1 and CDR2 sequences are SNHLY and FYNNEI. The CDR3 spells CATFPRGSGGYTF. In nucleotides, the CDR3 is TGTGCCACCTTTCCCCGCGGCTCGGGTGGCTACACCTTC.

The rearrangement uses TRBV19 and TRBJ2-7, with D perhaps matching TRBD1 (6 bases). Germline loops: CDR1 LNHDA, CDR2 SQIVND (reference sequence). Trimming cost V 10 bases and J 2 bases, with 18 bases left between them. CDR3 length equals 14 residues. The chain's CDR3 is CATPTLQGTYEQYF. The CDR3 DNA is TGTGCCACCCCGACCCTCCAGGGGACCTACGAGCAGTACTTC.

V and J are TRBV12-5 and TRBJ1-3; weak D call: TRBD1 (6 bases). CDR1 and CDR2 from the germline V gene are LGHNT and FRNRAP. The V end was cut by 6 bases, the J end by 2 bases, with 17 bases between. The CDR3 length is 16 residues. The CDR3 DNA reads TGTGCTAGTGGGCCCAGTGGGGGGGCAGCTGGAAACACCATATATTTT. Protein sequence: CASGPSGGAAGNTIYF. Filled out from reference TRBV12-5 and TRBJ1-3, the complete variable domain reads DARVTQTPRHKVTEMGQEVTMRCQPILGHNTVFWYRQTMMQGLELLAYFRNRAPLDDSGMPKDRFSAEMPDATLATLKIQPSEPRDSAVYFCASGPSGGAAGNTIYFGEGSWLTVV.

In regard to this clone: The same CDR3 can be traced to other DNA sequences in this sample. CDR3 in DNA: TGTGCCAGCAGCCAAGAGACTAGCGGGGGGTACAATGAGCAGTTCTTC. It codes for CASSQETSGGYNEQFF. The chain uses TRBV4-2 and TRBJ2-1; 13 nucleotides match TRBD2. Germline V gene data show CDR1 as LGHNA and CDR2 as YNFKEQ. The CDR3 is made up of 16 amino acids. The junction had 0 bases not matched to a gene; V was cut back by 0 bases and J by 4 bases.

This rearrangement joins TRBV5-8 to TRBJ1-5, with 7 nucleotides matching TRBD1. This CDR3 has 12 amino acids. CDR1 is SGHTS and CDR2 is YDEGEE in the germline V gene. Trimming took 2 bases from V and 15 from J; bases not matched to a gene: 8. The CDR3 bases are TGTGCCAGCAGCTTACGGGACAGTTCAGGGCATTTT. It encodes CASSLRDSSGHF.